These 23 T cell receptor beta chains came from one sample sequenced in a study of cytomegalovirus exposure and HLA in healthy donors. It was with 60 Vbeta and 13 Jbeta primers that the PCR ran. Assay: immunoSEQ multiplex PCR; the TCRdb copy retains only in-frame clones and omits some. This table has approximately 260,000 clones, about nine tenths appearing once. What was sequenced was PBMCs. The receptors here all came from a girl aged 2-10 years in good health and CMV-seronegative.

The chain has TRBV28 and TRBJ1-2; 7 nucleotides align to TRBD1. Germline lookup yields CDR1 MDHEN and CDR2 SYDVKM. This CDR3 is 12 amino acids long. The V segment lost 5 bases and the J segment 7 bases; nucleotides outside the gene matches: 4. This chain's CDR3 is CASSVGGGGYTF. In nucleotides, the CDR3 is TGTGCCAGCAGTGTAGGGGGCGGTGGCTACACCTTC.

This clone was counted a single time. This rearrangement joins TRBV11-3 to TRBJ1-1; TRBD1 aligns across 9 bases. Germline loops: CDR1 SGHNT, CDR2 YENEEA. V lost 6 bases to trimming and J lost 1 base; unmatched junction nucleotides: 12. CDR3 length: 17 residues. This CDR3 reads CASRIKGQGTRNTEAFF. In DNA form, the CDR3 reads TGTGCCAGCAGGATAAAGGGACAGGGCACACGGAACACTGAAGCTTTCTTT.

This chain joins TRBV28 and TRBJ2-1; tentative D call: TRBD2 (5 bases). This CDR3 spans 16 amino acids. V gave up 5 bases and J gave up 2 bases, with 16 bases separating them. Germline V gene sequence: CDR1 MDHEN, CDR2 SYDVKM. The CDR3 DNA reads TGTGCCAGCAGTATCCTCGAGGGCGCTCCCTACAATGAGCAGTTCTTC. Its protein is CASSILEGAPYNEQFF.

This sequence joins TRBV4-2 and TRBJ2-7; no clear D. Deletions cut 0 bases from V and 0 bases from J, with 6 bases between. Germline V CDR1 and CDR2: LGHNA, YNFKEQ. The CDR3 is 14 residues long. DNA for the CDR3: TGTGCCAGCAGCCAAGACAGTTCCTCCTACGAGCAGTACTTC. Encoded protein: CASSQDSSSYEQYF.

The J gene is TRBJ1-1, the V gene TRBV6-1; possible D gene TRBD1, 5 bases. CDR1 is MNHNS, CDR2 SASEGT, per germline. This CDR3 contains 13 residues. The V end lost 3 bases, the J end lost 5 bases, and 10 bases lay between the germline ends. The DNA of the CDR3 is TGTGCCAGCAGTGAGAACAGGCAAACTGAAGCTTTCTTT. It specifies CASSENRQTEAFF.

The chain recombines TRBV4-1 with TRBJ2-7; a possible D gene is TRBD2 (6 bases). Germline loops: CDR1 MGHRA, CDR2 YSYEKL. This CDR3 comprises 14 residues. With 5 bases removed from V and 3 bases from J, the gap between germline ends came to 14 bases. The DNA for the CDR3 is TGCGCCAGCAGCAACCGGGACGGGAGCTACGAGCAGTACTTC. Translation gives CASSNRDGSYEQYF.

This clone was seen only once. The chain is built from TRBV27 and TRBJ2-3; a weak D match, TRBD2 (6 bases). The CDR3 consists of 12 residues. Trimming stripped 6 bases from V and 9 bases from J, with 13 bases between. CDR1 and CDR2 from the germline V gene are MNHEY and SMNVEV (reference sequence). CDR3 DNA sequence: TGTGCCAGCAGCCTCCCGGAGGGAACGCAGTATTTT. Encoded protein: CASSLPEGTQYF.

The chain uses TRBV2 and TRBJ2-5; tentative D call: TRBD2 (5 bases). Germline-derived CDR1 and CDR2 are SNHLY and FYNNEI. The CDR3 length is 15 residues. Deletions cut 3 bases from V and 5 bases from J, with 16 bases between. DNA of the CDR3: TGTGCCAGCAGTGAGAACGGTGGGAGAGTGGAGACCCAGTACTTC. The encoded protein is CASSENGGRVETQYF. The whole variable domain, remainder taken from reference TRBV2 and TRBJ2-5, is EPEVTQTPSHQVTQMGQEVILRCVPISNHLYFYWYRQILGQKVEFLVSFYNNEISEKSEIFDDQFSVERPDGSNFTLKIRSTKLEDSAMYFCASSENGGRVETQYFGPGTRLLVL.

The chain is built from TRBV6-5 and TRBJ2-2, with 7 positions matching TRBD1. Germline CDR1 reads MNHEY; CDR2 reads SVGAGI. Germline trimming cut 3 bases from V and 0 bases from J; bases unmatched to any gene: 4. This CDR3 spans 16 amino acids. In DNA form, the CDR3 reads TGTGCCAGCAGTTATCGGCAGGGGGCGAACACCGGGGAGCTGTTTTTT. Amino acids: CASSYRQGANTGELFF.

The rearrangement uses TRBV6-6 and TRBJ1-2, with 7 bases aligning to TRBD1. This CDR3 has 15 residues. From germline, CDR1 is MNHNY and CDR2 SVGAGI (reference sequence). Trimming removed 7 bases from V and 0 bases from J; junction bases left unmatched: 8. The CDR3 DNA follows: TGTGCCAGCACCGTTACTGGGACAGCTAACTATGGCTACACCTTC. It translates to CASTVTGTANYGYTF.

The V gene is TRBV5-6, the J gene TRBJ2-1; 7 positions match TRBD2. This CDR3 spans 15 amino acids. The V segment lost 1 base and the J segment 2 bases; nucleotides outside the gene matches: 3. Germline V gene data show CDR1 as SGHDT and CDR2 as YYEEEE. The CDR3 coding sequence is TGTGCCAGCAGCTTGTGGCTAGCGGCCTACAATGAGCAGTTCTTC. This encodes CASSLWLAAYNEQFF.

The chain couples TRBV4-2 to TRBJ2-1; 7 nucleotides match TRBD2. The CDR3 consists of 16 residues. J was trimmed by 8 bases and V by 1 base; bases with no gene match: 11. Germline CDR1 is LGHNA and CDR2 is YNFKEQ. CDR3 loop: CASSQGASGPMDEQFF. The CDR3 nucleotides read TGTGCCAGCAGCCAAGGGGCTAGCGGACCTATGGATGAGCAGTTCTTC.

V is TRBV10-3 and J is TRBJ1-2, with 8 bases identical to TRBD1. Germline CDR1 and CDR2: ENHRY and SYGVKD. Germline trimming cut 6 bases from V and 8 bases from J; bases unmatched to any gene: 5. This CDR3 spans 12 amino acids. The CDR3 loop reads CAIRGQGGGYTF. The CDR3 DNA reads TGTGCCATCAGAGGACAGGGAGGCGGCTACACCTTC.

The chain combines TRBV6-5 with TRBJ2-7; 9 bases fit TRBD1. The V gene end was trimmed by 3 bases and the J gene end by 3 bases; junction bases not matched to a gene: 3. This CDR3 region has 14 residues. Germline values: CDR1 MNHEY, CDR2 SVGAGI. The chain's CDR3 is CASSYGTGLYEQYF. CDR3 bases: TGTGCCAGCAGTTATGGGACAGGGCTCTACGAGCAGTACTTC.

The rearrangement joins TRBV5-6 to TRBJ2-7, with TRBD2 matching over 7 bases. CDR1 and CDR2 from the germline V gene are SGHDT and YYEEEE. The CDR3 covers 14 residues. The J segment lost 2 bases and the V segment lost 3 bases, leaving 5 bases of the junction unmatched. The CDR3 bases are TGTGCCAGCAGCTCCCTAGCGGATACCTACGAGCAGTACTTC. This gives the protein CASSSLADTYEQYF.

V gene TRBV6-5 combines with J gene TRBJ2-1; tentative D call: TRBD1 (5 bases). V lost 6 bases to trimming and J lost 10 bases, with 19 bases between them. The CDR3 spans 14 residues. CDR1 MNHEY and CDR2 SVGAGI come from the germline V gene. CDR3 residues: CASSRALAKIEQFF. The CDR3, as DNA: TGTGCCAGCAGCAGGGCTTTGGCCAAAATCGAGCAGTTCTTC.

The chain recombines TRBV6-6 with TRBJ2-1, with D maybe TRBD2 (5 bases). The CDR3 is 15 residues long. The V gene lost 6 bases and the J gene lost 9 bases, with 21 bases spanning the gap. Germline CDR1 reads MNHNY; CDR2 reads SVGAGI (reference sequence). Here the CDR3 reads CASSDPWASFGEQFF. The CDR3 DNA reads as TGTGCCAGCAGCGATCCTTGGGCTAGCTTCGGTGAGCAGTTCTTC.

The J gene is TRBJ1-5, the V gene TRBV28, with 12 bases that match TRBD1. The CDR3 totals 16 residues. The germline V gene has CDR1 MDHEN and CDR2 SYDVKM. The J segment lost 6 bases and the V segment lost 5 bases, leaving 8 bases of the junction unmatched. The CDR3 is CASSPLRDRGLQPQHF. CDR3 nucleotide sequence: TGTGCCAGCAGTCCCTTGAGGGACAGGGGGCTTCAGCCCCAGCATTTT. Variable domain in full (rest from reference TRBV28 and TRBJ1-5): DVKVTQSSRYLVKRTGEKVFLECVQDMDHENMFWYRQDPGLGLRLIYFSYDVKMKEKGDIPEGYSVSREKKERFSLILESASTNQTSMYLCASSPLRDRGLQPQHFGDGTRLSIL.

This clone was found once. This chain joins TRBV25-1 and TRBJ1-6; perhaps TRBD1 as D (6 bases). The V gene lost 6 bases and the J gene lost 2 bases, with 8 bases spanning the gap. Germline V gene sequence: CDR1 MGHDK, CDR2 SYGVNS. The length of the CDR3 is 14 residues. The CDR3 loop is CASSRTAYNSPLHF. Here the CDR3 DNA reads TGTGCCAGCAGCCGGACAGCCTATAATTCACCCCTCCACTTT.

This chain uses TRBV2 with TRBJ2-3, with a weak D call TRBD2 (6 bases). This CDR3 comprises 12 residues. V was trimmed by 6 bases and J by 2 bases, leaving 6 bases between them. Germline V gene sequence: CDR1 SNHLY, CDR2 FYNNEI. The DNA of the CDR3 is TGTGCCAGCAGGGGACTCACAGATACGCAGTATTTT. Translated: CASRGLTDTQYF.

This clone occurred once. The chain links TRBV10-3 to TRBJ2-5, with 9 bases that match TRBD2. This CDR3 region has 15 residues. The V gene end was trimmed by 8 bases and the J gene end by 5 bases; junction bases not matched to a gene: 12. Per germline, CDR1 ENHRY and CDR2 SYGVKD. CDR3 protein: CAIWWREGQRETQYF. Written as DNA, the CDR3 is TGTGCCATCTGGTGGCGGGAGGGCCAGAGGGAGACCCAGTACTTC.

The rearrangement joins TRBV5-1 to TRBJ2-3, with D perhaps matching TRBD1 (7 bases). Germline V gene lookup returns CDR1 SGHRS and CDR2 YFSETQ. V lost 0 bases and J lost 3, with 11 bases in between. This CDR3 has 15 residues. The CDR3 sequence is CASSLVTGRTDTQYF. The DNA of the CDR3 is TGCGCCAGCAGCTTGGTGACAGGGAGGACAGATACGCAGTATTTT.

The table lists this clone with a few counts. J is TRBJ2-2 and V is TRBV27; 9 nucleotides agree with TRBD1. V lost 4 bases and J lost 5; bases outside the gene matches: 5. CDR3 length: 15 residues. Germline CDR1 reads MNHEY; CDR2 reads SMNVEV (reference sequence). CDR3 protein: CASSSKTGGTGELFF. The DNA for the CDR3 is TGTGCCAGCAGTTCAAAGACAGGGGGGACCGGGGAGCTGTTTTTT.